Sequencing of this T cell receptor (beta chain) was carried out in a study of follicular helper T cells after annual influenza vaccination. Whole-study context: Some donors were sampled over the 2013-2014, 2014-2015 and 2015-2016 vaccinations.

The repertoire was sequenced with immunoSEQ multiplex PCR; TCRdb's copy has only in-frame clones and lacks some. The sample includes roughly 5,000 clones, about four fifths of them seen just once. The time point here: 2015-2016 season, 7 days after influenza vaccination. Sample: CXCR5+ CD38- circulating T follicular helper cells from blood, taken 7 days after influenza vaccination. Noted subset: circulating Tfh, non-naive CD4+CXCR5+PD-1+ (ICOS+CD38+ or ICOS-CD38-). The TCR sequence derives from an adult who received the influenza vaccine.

The CDR3 nucleotides are TGTGCCAGCAGCACGGACAGGGAGGGCTATGGCTACACCTTC. This translates into CASSTDREGYGYTF. V usage is TRBV7-2 and J usage is TRBJ1-2; 8 bases match TRBD1. Germline values: CDR1 SGHTA, CDR2 FQGNSA. Germline trimming cut 5 bases from V and 4 bases from J; bases unmatched to any gene: 6. The CDR3 is 14 amino acids.